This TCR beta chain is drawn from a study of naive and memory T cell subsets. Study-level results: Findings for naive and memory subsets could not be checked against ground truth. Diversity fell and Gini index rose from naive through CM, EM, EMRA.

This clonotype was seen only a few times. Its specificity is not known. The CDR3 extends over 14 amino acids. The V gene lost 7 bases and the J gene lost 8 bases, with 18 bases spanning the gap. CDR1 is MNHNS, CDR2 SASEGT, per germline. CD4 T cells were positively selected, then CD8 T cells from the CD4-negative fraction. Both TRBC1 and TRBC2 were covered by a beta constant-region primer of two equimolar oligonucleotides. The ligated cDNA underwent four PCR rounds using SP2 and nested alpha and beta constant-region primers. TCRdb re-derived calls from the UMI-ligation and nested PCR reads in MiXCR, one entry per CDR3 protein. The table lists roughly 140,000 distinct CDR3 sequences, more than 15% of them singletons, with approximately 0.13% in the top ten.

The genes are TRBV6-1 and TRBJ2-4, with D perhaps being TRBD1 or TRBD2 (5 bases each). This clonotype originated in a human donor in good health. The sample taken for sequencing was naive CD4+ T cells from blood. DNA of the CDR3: TGTGCCAGCAAGATACGAGGGGATCTGGACATTCAGTACTTC. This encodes CASKIRGDLDIQYF.